This is a list of T cell receptor beta chains from one sample in a study of shared clonotypes between healthy human individuals. Method: immunoSEQ multiplex PCR; TCRdb's copy keeps in-frame clones and lacks some. The data show about 2,200,000 clones, with approximately 94% seen just once and more than 1.5% held by the top ten. Source material: naive CD8+ T cells from PBMCs. The receptor set was obtained from a man aged 18 to 29 in good health. Some clones in this sample may be carry-over from other donors' samples. Each CDR3 is given with its conserved first and last residue. Fields, in order: V gene, clone size, J gene, D gene, CDR3 DNA, CDR3 protein. The D gene is left open where the match is weak. A row's size may be missing; if present it is once, few, many or a size class.

V: TRBV19; size: once; J: TRBJ1-2; D: -; DNA: TGTGCCAGTAAACCAGGCAGGACTTACTATGGCTACACCTTC; CDR3: CASKPGRTYYGYTF
V: TRBV5-1; size: -; J: TRBJ2-7; D: -; DNA: TGCGCCAGCAGCATGGGATCGGGAGCCTACGAGCAGTACTTC; CDR3: CASSMGSGAYEQYF
V: TRBV7-8; size: once; J: TRBJ2-7; D: -; DNA: TGTGCCAGCAGCTTACCCGGGAGTCGGGAGCAGTACTTC; CDR3: CASSLPGSREQYF
V: TRBV29-1; size: -; J: TRBJ1-3; D: -; DNA: TGCAGCGTTGTCACCCTGGGACAACTTGGAAACACCATATATTTT; CDR3: CSVVTLGQLGNTIYF
V: TRBV6-1; size: -; J: TRBJ2-3; D: -; DNA: TGTGCCAGCAGTGAAGACACTAGGTCGTTGGCAGATACGCAGTATTTT; CDR3: CASSEDTRSLADTQYF
V: TRBV11-3; size: -; J: TRBJ2-4; D: TRBD1; DNA: TGTGCCAGCAGCTCAGGGACAGGGTCCTCCCAAAACATTCAGTACTTC; CDR3: CASSSGTGSSQNIQYF
V: TRBV7-8; size: -; J: TRBJ2-5; D: -; DNA: TGTGCCAGCAGCTTATTTTCAGGGCGAGAGACCCAGTACTTC; CDR3: CASSLFSGRETQYF
V: TRBV19; size: -; J: TRBJ1-5; D: -; DNA: TGTGCCAGTAGTATAGAACTGAAATCTCAGCCCCAGCATTTT; CDR3: CASSIELKSQPQHF
V: TRBV10-3; size: -; J: TRBJ2-5; D: TRBD2; DNA: TGTGCCATCAGTGAGCCCGGACTAGCGGAACAAGAGACCCAGTACTTC; CDR3: CAISEPGLAEQETQYF
V: TRBV29-1; size: -; J: TRBJ2-2; D: -; DNA: TGCAGCGCATCCTGGGACACCCTATCCGGGCGGGAGCTGTTTTTT; CDR3: CSASWDTLSGRELFF
V: TRBV5-4; size: -; J: TRBJ1-1; D: TRBD1; DNA: TGTGCCAGCAGCTTGCCTACGAGGGACAGGGGGGAGACCACTGAAGCTTTCTTT; CDR3: CASSLPTRDRGETTEAFF
V: TRBV27; size: -; J: TRBJ1-1; D: -; DNA: TGTGCCAGCAGTTTGGTCCCCCATGGGGGGCTCGCTGAAGCTTTCTTT; CDR3: CASSLVPHGGLAEAFF
V: TRBV11-2; size: -; J: TRBJ2-7; D: -; DNA: TGTGCCAGCAGCTTAGGGGGAAAATACGAGCAGTACTTC; CDR3: CASSLGGKYEQYF
V: TRBV5-1; size: few; J: TRBJ1-1; D: -; DNA: TGCGCCAGCAGCTTGGGAGGCGATGAAGCTTTCTTT; CDR3: CASSLGGDEAFF
V: TRBV7-9; size: -; J: TRBJ2-1; D: -; DNA: TGTGCCAGCAGCTTATTAGGGGAGGTCGCCGGTGGTGAGCAGTTCTTC; CDR3: CASSLLGEVAGGEQFF
V: TRBV19; size: -; J: TRBJ1-1; D: -; DNA: TGTGCCAGTAGAGGATCGGGGACTGAAGCTTTCTTT; CDR3: CASRGSGTEAFF
V: TRBV19; size: -; J: TRBJ2-3; D: TRBD2; DNA: TGTGCCAGTAGTACCTTGGGACTAGCGGAGGACCTCACAGATACGCAGTATTTT; CDR3: CASSTLGLAEDLTDTQYF
V: TRBV10-2; size: -; J: TRBJ2-7; D: -; DNA: TGCGCCAGTATGTACCGGGACACCCCCTACGAGCAGTACTTC; CDR3: CASMYRDTPYEQYF
V: TRBV30; size: -; J: TRBJ1-2; D: -; DNA: TGTGCCTGGAGTGTGAGTGGGAGCTATGGCTACACCTTC; CDR3: CAWSVSGSYGYTF
V: TRBV6-5; size: -; J: TRBJ2-7; D: TRBD2; DNA: TGTGCCAGCAGTTACTCCGGCCCTAGCGGGAGCTACGAGCAGTACTTC; CDR3: CASSYSGPSGSYEQYF
V: TRBV27; size: -; J: TRBJ1-5; D: -; DNA: TGTGCCAGCAGTCCAGGAGGGCCTGGGAGCAATCAGCCCCAGCATTTT; CDR3: CASSPGGPGSNQPQHF
V: TRBV5-1; size: -; J: TRBJ1-2; D: TRBD1; DNA: TGCGCCAGCAGCGCCGGACAGGTTCTAACCTATGGCTACACCTTC; CDR3: CASSAGQVLTYGYTF
V: TRBV9; size: -; J: TRBJ2-2; D: -; DNA: TGTGCCAGCAGCGTAGGTAGGCGCGGCACCGGGGAGCTGTTTTTT; CDR3: CASSVGRRGTGELFF
V: TRBV7-6; size: -; J: TRBJ1-1; D: -; DNA: TGTGCCAGCAGCTTACGACAGCACACTGAAGCTTTCTTT; CDR3: CASSLRQHTEAFF
V: TRBV7-9; size: -; J: TRBJ2-5; D: -; DNA: TGTGCCAGCAGCTTAGGTCGGACAGCTTCCATCTCCGAGACCCAGTACTTC; CDR3: CASSLGRTASISETQYF
V: TRBV5-6; size: -; J: TRBJ1-2; D: -; DNA: TGTGCCAGCAGCCCGGGACCGCATAACTATGGCTACACCTTC; CDR3: CASSPGPHNYGYTF
V: TRBV7-6; size: -; J: TRBJ2-7; D: -; DNA: TGTGCCAGCAGCTTAGTTGTGGGGGCGCGGTCCTACGAGCAGTACTTC; CDR3: CASSLVVGARSYEQYF
V: TRBV4-1; size: once; J: TRBJ2-2; D: -; DNA: TGCGCCAGCAGCCAAGTCTTCCAGACCACCGGGGAGCTGTTTTTT; CDR3: CASSQVFQTTGELFF
V: TRBV5-4; size: -; J: TRBJ1-2; D: -; DNA: TGTGCCAGCAGCGTAATGGGAGGGGACTATGGCTACACCTTC; CDR3: CASSVMGGDYGYTF
V: TRBV5-4; size: -; J: TRBJ1-2; D: -; DNA: TGTGCCAGCAGCTTCGCAGGGGATTATGGCTACACCTTC; CDR3: CASSFAGDYGYTF
V: TRBV10-3; size: -; J: TRBJ2-2; D: -; DNA: TGTGCCATCAGTGAGATAATTAGGGCTAAAGGAAGCCAGGGGAACACCGGGGAGCTGTTTTTT; CDR3: CAISEIIRAKGSQGNTGELFF
V: TRBV7-9; size: once; J: TRBJ2-5; D: TRBD2; DNA: TGTGCCAGCAGTCCTCTAGCGGGATTAGCTGAGACCCAGTACTTC; CDR3: CASSPLAGLAETQYF
V: TRBV5-1; size: once; J: TRBJ1-2; D: -; DNA: TGCGCCAGCAGCTTATGGTTGGGGAGCCCCTATGGCTACACCTTC; CDR3: CASSLWLGSPYGYTF
V: TRBV10-1; size: once; J: TRBJ2-7; D: -; DNA: TGCGCCAGCAGCCAGACAGGATCCTACGAGCAGTACTTC; CDR3: CASSQTGSYEQYF
V: TRBV7-9; size: -; J: TRBJ2-1; D: -; DNA: TGTGCCAGCAGCTTAAGGCGGGGAGGAACCTACAATGAGCAGTTCTTC; CDR3: CASSLRRGGTYNEQFF
V: TRBV4-1; size: -; J: TRBJ1-2; D: -; DNA: TGCGCCAGCAGCCAAGATGACAGACTCCACCCCTACTATGGCTACACCTTC; CDR3: CASSQDDRLHPYYGYTF
V: TRBV4-1; size: -; J: TRBJ2-7; D: TRBD1; DNA: TGCGCCAGCAGCTCAACGATGGGACAGGTACTTCAAACCTACGAGCAGTACTTC; CDR3: CASSSTMGQVLQTYEQYF
V: TRBV11-2; size: -; J: TRBJ1-1; D: -; DNA: TGTGCCAGCAGCCCATATAACAGGGAGGGCACTGAAGCTTTCTTT; CDR3: CASSPYNREGTEAFF
V: TRBV7-6; size: -; J: TRBJ2-1; D: -; DNA: TGTGCCAGCAGCCCCCTAACTAGTCGGGGTGAGCAGTTCTTC; CDR3: CASSPLTSRGEQFF
V: TRBV27; size: -; J: TRBJ1-4; D: -; DNA: TGTGCCAGCAGCCATAACCGGGACCCCATGCACGGTAATGAAAAACTGTTTTTT; CDR3: CASSHNRDPMHGNEKLFF
V: TRBV11-2; size: -; J: TRBJ1-4; D: -; DNA: TGTGCCAGCAGCGTCCGGGCCGCACCCGGACAAACTAATGAAAAACTGTTTTTT; CDR3: CASSVRAAPGQTNEKLFF
V: TRBV7-9; size: -; J: TRBJ1-4; D: TRBD1; DNA: TGTGCCAGCAGCTTGAATACAGGGGGGACTGAAAAACTGTTTTTT; CDR3: CASSLNTGGTEKLFF